This T cell receptor (beta chain) was retrieved from a study of CD8 T cells in Susac syndrome. Looked up from germline, CDR1 is SGDLS and CDR2 is YYNGEE. CDR3 length: 17 amino acids. Trimming at V came to 0 bases and at J to 3 bases, leaving 11 bases not matched to a gene. High-throughput TCR beta sequencing covered peripheral CD8+ and CD4+ T cells. Matching for age and sex applied to the controls, who were healthy donors. FACS enriched CD8+ TEMRA cells, while bulk CD8+ and CD4+ were negatively isolated. RNA, at about 0.5 to 1 ug, was reverse transcribed with random hexamers. TCRdb reprocessed the immunoSEQ multiplex PCR reads with MiXCR, giving one entry per CDR3 protein. Of 120,000 to 150,000 distinct CDR3 sequences listed, approximately 93% are singletons.

This rearrangement joins TRBV9 to TRBJ2-7, with TRBD2 matching 8 bases. This TCR came from a human donor in good health. The specimen sequenced was CD4+ T cells from PBMCs. The CDR3 sequence is CASSVVPLTSAHYEQYF. Here the CDR3 DNA reads TGTGCCAGCAGCGTAGTCCCGCTGACTAGCGCCCACTACGAGCAGTACTTC.